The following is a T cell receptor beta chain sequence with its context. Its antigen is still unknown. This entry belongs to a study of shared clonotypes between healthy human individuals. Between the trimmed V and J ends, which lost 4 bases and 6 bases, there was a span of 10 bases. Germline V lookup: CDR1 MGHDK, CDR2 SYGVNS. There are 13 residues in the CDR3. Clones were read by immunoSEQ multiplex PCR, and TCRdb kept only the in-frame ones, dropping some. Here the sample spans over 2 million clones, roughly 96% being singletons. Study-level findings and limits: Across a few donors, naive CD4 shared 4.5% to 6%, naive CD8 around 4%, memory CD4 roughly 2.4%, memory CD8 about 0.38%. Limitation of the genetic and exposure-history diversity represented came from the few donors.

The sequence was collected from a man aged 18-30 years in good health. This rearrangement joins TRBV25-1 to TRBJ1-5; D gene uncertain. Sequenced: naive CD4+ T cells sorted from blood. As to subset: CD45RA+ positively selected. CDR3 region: CASSGFLGQPQHF. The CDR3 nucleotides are TGTGCCAGCAGTGGATTCTTGGGTCAGCCCCAGCATTTT.